What follows describes a single T cell receptor (beta chain). Each donor was nominally healthy when sampled (though unrecorded immune exposures were likely). These data come from a study of cytomegalovirus exposure and HLA in healthy donors. Turning to the study itself: Of all 360 or so donors who were genotyped, 70% to 85% belonged to the Caucasian-associated ancestry cluster.

The PCR contained 60 Vbeta and 13 Jbeta primers. Clones were sequenced by immunoSEQ multiplex PCR, and TCRdb holds only the in-frame ones, with some missing. The repertoire holds about 180,000 clones, with about four fifths as singletons. Trimming removed 4 bases at V and 5 bases at J, with 18 bases between. CDR3 length: 15 amino acids. Germline CDR1 is SGHRS and CDR2 is YFSETQ. The clonotype comes from a woman in her 30s in good health and CMV-seronegative. Specimen: PBMCs. This chain uses TRBV5-1 with TRBJ1-1; the D gene is possibly TRBD1 (5 bases). The CDR3 reads CASSLGQGMGTEAFF. The CDR3, as DNA: TGCGCCAGCAGCCTGGGCCAGGGAATGGGAACTGAAGCTTTCTTT. Full variable domain (remainder filled in from reference TRBV5-1 and TRBJ1-1): KAGVTQTPRYLIKTRGQQVTLSCSPISGHRSVSWYQQTPGQGLQFLFEYFSETQRNKGNFPGRFSGRQFSNSRSEMNVSTLELGDSALYLCASSLGQGMGTEAFFGQGTRLTVV.